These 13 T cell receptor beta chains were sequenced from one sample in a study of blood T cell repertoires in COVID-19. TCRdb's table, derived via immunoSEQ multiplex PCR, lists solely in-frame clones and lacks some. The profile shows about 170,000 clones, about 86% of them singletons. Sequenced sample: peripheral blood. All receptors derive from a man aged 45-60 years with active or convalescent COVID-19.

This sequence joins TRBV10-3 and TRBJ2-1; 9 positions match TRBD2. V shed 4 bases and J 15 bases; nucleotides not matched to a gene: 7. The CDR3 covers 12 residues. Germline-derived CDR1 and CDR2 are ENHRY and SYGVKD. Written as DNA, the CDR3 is TGTGCCATCAGTGGGGGGGGACTAGCCCCGTTCTTC. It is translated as CAISGGGLAPFF.

The CDR3, as DNA: TGCAGTGCTAGTACTAGCGGTTCCTACGAGCAGTACTTC. The encoded protein is CSASTSGSYEQYF. The V call is TRBV20-1, the J call TRBJ2-7; 8 nucleotides match TRBD2. The CDR3 totals 13 residues. Germline V gene data show CDR1 as DFQATT and CDR2 as SNEGSKA (reference sequence). V trimming: 3 bases; J trimming: 1 base; junction bases outside the gene matches: 2.

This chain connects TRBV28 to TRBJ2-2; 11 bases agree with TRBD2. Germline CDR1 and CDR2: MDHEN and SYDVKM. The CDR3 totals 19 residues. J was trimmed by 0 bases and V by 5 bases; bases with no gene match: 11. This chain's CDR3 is CASSRMRPGLAANTGELFF. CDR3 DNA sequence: TGTGCCAGCAGTCGAATGCGACCGGGACTAGCGGCGAACACCGGGGAGCTGTTTTTT.

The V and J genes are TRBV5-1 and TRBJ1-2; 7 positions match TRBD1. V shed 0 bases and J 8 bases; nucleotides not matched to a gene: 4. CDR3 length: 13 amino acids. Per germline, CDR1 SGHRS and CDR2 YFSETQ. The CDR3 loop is CASSLDQGDGYTF. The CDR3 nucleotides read TGCGCCAGCAGCTTGGACCAGGGGGACGGCTACACCTTC.

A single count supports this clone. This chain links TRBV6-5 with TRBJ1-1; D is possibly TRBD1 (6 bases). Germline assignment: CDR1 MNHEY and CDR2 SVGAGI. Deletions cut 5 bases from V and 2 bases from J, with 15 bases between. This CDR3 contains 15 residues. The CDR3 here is CASSRNREGNTEAFF. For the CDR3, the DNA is TGTGCCAGCAGTCGCAACAGGGAAGGAAACACTGAAGCTTTCTTT.

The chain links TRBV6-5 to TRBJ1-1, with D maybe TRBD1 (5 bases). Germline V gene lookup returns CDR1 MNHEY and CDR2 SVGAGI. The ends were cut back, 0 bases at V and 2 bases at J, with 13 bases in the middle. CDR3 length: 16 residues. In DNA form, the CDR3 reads TGTGCCAGCAGTTACTCGCGGTGGACACTAAACACTGAAGCTTTCTTT. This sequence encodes CASSYSRWTLNTEAFF.

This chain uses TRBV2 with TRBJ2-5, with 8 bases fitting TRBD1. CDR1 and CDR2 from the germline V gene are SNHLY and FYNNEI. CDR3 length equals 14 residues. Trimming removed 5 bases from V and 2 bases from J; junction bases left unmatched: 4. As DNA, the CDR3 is TGTGCCAGCAGTCGTGGACAGGGACAAGAGACCCAGTACTTC. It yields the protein CASSRGQGQETQYF.

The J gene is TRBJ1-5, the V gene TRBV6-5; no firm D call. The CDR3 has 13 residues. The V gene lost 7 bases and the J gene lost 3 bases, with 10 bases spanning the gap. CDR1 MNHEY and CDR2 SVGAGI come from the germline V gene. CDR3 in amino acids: CASKVTVNQPQHF. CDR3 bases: TGTGCCAGCAAAGTCACAGTCAATCAGCCCCAGCATTTT.

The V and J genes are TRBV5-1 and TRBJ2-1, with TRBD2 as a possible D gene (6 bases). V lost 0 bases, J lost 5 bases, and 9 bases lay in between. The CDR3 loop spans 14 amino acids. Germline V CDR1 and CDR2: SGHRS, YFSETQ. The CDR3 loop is CASSLGDFNNEQFF. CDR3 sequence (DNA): TGCGCCAGCAGCTTGGGGGACTTTAACAATGAGCAGTTCTTC.

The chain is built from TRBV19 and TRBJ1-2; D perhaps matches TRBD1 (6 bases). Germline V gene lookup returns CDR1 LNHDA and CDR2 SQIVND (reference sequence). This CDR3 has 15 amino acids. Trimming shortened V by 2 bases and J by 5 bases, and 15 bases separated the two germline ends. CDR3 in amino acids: CASSILRTAQYGYTF. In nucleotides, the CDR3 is TGTGCCAGTAGTATACTCCGGACAGCACAGTATGGCTACACCTTC.

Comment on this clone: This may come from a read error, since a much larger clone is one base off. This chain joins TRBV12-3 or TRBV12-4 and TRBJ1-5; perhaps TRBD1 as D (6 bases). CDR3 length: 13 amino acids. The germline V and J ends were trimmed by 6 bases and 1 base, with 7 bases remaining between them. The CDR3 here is CASRQGSNQPQHF. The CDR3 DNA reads TGTGCCAGCAGACAGGGAAGCAATCAGCCCCAGCATTTT.

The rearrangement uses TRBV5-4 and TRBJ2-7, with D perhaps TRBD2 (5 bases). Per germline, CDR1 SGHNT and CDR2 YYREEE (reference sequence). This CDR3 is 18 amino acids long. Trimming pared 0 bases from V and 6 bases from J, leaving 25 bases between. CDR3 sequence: CASSLGVRRFGHEREQYF. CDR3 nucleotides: TGTGCCAGCAGCTTGGGGGTAAGGAGGTTCGGTCACGAGCGCGAGCAGTACTTC.

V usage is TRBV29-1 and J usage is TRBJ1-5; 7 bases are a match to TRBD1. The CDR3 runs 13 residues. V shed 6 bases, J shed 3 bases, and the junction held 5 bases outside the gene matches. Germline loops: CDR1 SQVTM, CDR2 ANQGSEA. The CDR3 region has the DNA TGCAGCGTGGAGACAGGGTACAATCAGCCCCAGCATTTT. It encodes CSVETGYNQPQHF.